The TCR beta chain under discussion was sequenced for a study of beta chain features in type 1 diabetes. Broader study findings: A closer apparent resemblance between naive, central memory and Treg TCRB repertoires was seen in patients than in healthy donors. Whether HLA type affects TCRB rearrangement stayed undetermined in the present work. Possibly, sequencing cDNA over-represented cells that had high TCR expression levels. TCRB CDR3s were moderately but significantly shorter in Type 1 diabetes patients in all four CD4+ subsets.

The investigators reverse transcribed all of the isolated RNA, so they sequenced expressed TCRB transcripts. Sequencing of naive, central memory and regulatory T cell samples gave an average of around 3.5 million reads. Here immunoSEQ multiplex PCR was the method, and the copy in TCRdb shows in-frame clones only, minus some. The data show roughly 350,000 clones, with over 8.5% seen just once and 0.6% held by the top ten. This clone was seen a handful of times. Antigen: not known. The source material was central memory CD4+ T cells from blood. The sequence came from a man aged 30-40 years with type 1 diabetes.

CDR3 DNA sequence: TGTGCCAGCAGCCAGACAGGAACCACAGATACGCAGTATTTT. Encoded protein: CASSQTGTTDTQYF. V is TRBV6-1 and J is TRBJ2-3; perhaps TRBD1 as D (6 bases). CDR1 and CDR2 (germline): MNHNS, SASEGT. Trimming took 6 bases from V and 2 from J, leaving 12 bases between them. The CDR3 loop spans 14 amino acids.